This TCR beta chain appears in the sequencing data of a study of spatial heterogeneity in lung cancer. Study overall: Raw-read counts averaged over ten per unique TCR and UMI combination.

Each CDR3 protein is one row after TCRdb ran MiXCR on the 5' RACE reads. The sample has 13,000 to 15,000 distinct CDR3 sequences, more than 10% seen once. Study observations and caveats: In blood, ubiquitous expanded tumor TCRs appeared more at resection than follow-up.

This clonotype has more than one count but fewer than ten. Its antigen is still unknown. As for time point: sample taken at primary tumor resection. Frozen PBMC, nontumor lung or tumor provided whole RNA, which was sequenced unsorted. Samples were donated by 72 untreated early-stage non-small cell lung cancer patients. This TCR derives from a female donor with early-stage non-small cell lung cancer. This specimen was PBMCs, taken at surgery.

CDR3 region: CASSTGQGQEKLFF. As DNA, the CDR3 is TGCGCCAGCAGCACCGGACAGGGTCAAGAAAAACTGTTTTTT. The chain has TRBV5-1 and TRBJ1-4; 8 bases map to TRBD1. The length of the CDR3 is 14 residues. Germline V gene sequence: CDR1 SGHRS, CDR2 YFSETQ. With V trimmed by 4 bases and J by 8 bases, 7 bases remained unmatched. Complete variable domain (other parts from reference TRBV5-1 and TRBJ1-4): KAGVTQTPRYLIKTRGQQVTLSCSPISGHRSVSWYQQTPGQGLQFLFEYFSETQRNKGNFPGRFSGRQFSNSRSEMNVSTLELGDSALYLCASSTGQGQEKLFFGSGTQLSVL.